The sample holds a few counts of the clone carrying this T cell receptor beta chain. Time point here: newly diagnosed GD, antithyroid drugs for less than 3 months. PBMCs provided the RNA from which the TCR library was made. A volume of 9 to 9.5 milliliters of peripheral blood was collected in EDTA tubes. The data are from a study of regulatory T cells in long-lasting Graves disease. V was clipped by 2 bases and J by 2 bases; unmatched bases: 6. The CDR3 covers 15 residues. From germline, CDR1 is SGHRS and CDR2 YFSETQ. Arm-PCR of CDR3 regions and iRepertoire HTBI primers were used to build TCR beta libraries. TCRdb fed the multiplex PCR reads into MiXCR, producing one record per CDR3 protein. This sample has around 450,000 distinct CDR3 sequences, with about a sixth found just once. The data also belong to a second study, concerning T cells in Graves' hyperthyroidism and ophthalmopathy.

V usage is TRBV5-1 and J usage is TRBJ1-1, with 7 bases identical to TRBD1. Sequencing was performed on peripheral blood mononuclear cells (PBMCs), taken at new diagnosis, from a patient treated with antithyroid drugs. This sequence was found in a man aged 40-49 years with Graves disease. CDR3 sequence reads: CASSLHRGGNTEAFF. Written as DNA, the CDR3 is TGCGCCAGCAGCTTACACAGGGGAGGAAACACTGAAGCTTTCTTT.